This T cell receptor beta chain was obtained from a study of molecular identifiers for immune sequencing clone quantification. For bulk TCR libraries, previously described methods and listed TCR primers were used. TCRdb re-derived calls from the PCR reads in MiXCR, one entry per CDR3 protein. Of a few hundred thousand distinct CDR3 sequences listed, 20% to 25% are singletons. The CDR3 is made up of 14 amino acids. The germline gives CDR1 SGHTS, CDR2 YDEGEE. The V and J ends lost 0 bases and 12 bases respectively, with 16 bases between them. The specimen was naive CD8+ T cells from blood, with Jurkat cell RNA spiked in. Subset here: FACS-sorted CD8+CD4-CCR7+CD45RA+ naive T cells. V is TRBV5-8 and J is TRBJ2-1; D call uncertain. This TCR derives from a human donor in good health. Some libraries in this study had Jurkat cell RNA spiked in. The CDR3 sequence is CASSLGTDYGWQFF. The CDR3 DNA is TGTGCCAGCAGCTTGGGGACCGATTATGGCTGGCAGTTCTTC.